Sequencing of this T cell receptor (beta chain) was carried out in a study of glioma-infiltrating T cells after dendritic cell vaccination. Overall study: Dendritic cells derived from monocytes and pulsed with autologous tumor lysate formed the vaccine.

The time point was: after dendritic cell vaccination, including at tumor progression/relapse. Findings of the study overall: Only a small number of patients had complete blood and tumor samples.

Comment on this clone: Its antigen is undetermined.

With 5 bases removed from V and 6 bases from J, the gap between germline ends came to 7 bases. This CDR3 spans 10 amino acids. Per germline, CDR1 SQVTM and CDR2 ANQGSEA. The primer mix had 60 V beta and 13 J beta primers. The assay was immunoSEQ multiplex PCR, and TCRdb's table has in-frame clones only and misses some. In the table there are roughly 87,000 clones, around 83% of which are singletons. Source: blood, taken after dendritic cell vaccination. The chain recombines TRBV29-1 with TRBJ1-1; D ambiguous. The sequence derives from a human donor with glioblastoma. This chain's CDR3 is CSVRFSEAFF. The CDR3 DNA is TGCAGCGTTCGTTTCTCTGAAGCTTTCTTT.